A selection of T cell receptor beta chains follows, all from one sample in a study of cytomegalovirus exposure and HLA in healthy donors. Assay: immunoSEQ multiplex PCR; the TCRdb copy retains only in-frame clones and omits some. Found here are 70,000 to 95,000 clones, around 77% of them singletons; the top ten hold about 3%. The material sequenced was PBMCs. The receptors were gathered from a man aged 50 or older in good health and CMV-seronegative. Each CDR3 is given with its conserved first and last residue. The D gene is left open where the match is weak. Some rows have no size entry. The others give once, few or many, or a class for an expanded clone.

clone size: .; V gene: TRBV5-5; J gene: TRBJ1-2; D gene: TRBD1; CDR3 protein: CASSLRTGHRLGYTF; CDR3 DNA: TGTGCCAGCAGCTTAAGGACAGGACATCGGTTAGGCTACACCTTC
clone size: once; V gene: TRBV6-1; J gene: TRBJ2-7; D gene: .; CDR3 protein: CASKLSGEPTYEQYF; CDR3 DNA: TGTGCCAGCAAGCTCTCAGGGGAACCCACCTACGAGCAGTACTTC
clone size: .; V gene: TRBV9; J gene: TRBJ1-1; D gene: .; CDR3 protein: CASSVVSGANTEAFF; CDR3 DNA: TGTGCCAGCAGCGTAGTATCAGGGGCGAACACTGAAGCTTTCTTT
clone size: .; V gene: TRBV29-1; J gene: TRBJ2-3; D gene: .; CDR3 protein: CSVTMGPDTQYF; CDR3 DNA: TGCAGCGTTACGATGGGGCCAGATACGCAGTATTTT
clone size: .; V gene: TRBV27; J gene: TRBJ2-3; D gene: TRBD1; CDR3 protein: CASSPRDRVSVTQYF; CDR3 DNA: TGTGCCAGCAGTCCTCGGGACAGAGTCTCAGTTACGCAGTATTTT
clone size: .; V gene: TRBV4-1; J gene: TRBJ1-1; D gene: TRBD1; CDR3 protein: CASSKLWQGAPEAFF; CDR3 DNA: TGCGCCAGCAGCAAACTATGGCAGGGGGCCCCTGAAGCTTTCTTT
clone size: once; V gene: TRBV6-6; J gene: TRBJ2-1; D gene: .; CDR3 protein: CASTPGPSLYNEQFF; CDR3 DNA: TGTGCCAGCACCCCCGGGCCTAGCCTTTACAATGAGCAGTTCTTC
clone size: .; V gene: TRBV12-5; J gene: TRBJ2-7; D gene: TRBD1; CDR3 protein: CASGPGTGFSYEQYF; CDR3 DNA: TGTGCTAGTGGACCAGGGACAGGCTTCTCCTACGAGCAGTACTTC
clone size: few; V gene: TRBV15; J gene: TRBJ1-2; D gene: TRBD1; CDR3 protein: CATSRDQGAVYGYTF; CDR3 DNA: TGTGCCACCAGCAGAGACCAGGGGGCCGTATATGGCTACACCTTC
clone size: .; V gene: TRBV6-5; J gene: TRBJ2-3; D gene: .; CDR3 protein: CASSPKGDTQYF; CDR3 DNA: TGTGCCAGCAGTCCAAAGGGGGATACGCAGTATTTT
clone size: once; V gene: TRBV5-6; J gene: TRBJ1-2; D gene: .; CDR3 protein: CASSPKAGIGYTF; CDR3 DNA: TGTGCCAGCAGCCCCAAGGCAGGGATCGGCTACACCTTC